This section outlines one T cell receptor (beta chain) sequence together with its context. These data originate in a study of blood T cell repertoires in COVID-19. Trimming pared 2 bases from V and 1 base from J, leaving 10 bases between. Germline CDR1 and CDR2: MNHEY and SVGAGI. CDR3 length equals 15 residues. Original analysis: The assay estimated nucleated cells by amplifying reference gene primers. TCRdb's copy holds only in-frame clones and misses some; the assay was immunoSEQ multiplex PCR. The D gene and trimming were derived from the DNA, and the V and J assignments and clone size from that table. In the table there are about 93,000 clones, roughly 90% of which are singletons.

Sequencing input: peripheral blood. This TCR was sampled from a man aged 45 to 65 with acute or convalescent COVID-19. V usage is TRBV6-5 and J usage is TRBJ2-3; unclear D gene. The CDR3 here is CASSYRQDGTDTQYF. Written as DNA, the CDR3 is TGTGCCAGCAGTTACAGGCAGGATGGCACAGATACGCAGTATTTT.